The clone carrying this T cell receptor (beta chain) was detected a few times. Molecular barcoded adaptors covering alpha/delta and beta/gamma chains were used on 400 ng RNA. TCRdb processed the reads anew with MiXCR; each CDR3 protein has one entry. Of some 130,000 distinct CDR3 sequences listed, 10% to 15% are singletons. Every patient had bone marrow sampled while the disease was active. The sample comes from a study of read filtering for tumor transcriptome and immune sequencing. At the level of the study: IR-seq gave about 3.5 to 10.27 million TCR reads per sample; RNA-seq gave roughly 80 to 1,400.

This CDR3 has 14 residues. This chain joins TRBV21-1 and TRBJ1-1. TRBV21-1 is deemed a pseudogene. Sample: a population of CD138-negative cells sorted from bone marrow. The origin of this receptor is a donor at least 40 years old with multiple myeloma. The CDR3: CASSKEAANTEAFF. The CDR3 DNA is TGTGCCAGCAGCAAAGAGGCAGCGAACACTGAAGCTTTCTTT.